This T cell receptor (beta chain) was sequenced for a study of T-cell memory formation after mild COVID-19. Whole-study results and caveats: The main location of contracting CD4+ clones was CM and EM, and that of contracting CD8+ clones was EMRA. SARS-CoV-2 specificity was not confirmed for second-wave clones peaking on day 37.

The TCR alpha and TCR beta cDNA libraries, bearing sample barcodes and UMIs, were generated by 5'RACE using constant-segment primers. TCRdb re-called the 5' RACE reads through MiXCR, storing one row per CDR3 protein. This table holds about 360,000 distinct CDR3 sequences, 14% found once. The table lists this clonotype with many counts. Its antigen is undetermined. Germline-derived CDR1 and CDR2 are MNHEY and SVGEGT. V shed 0 bases and J shed 7 bases, with 7 bases lying between them. The CDR3 has 13 residues. The sample was PBMCs or a T cell subset sorted from them (not recorded which). This chain links TRBV6-2 or TRBV6-3 with TRBJ2-1; unclear D gene. The clonotype originates from a man aged 18 to 29 who had mild COVID-19 (a few samples of this study predate the infection). Cell type and time point are not known. The CDR3 DNA follows: TGTGCCAGCAGTTACTCGAATGGGAATGAGCAGTTCTTC. Translation: CASSYSNGNEQFF.